This passage covers 27 T cell receptor beta chains from one sample sequenced in a study of response to subunit inactivated influenza vaccine. TCRdb reanalysed the RT-PCR reads using MiXCR and keeps one entry per CDR3 protein. The data contain more than 500,000 distinct CDR3 sequences, approximately 10% of them singletons. Separately, the same data were catalogued under a study of T cells expressing NK-cell markers. That paper adds: Researchers built TCR beta cDNA using 5'RACE template switching with UMIs.

The input for sequencing was PBMCs from blood, taken on the day of vaccination. Receptors originate from a man aged 50 to 59 who received an inactivated influenza vaccine.

This clonotype appeared a few times. The V and J genes are TRBV5-1 and TRBJ2-7; a possible D gene is TRBD1 (7 bases). V was clipped by 0 bases and J by 3 bases, with 16 bases between them. Germline assignment: CDR1 SGHRS and CDR2 YFSETQ. This CDR3 comprises 16 residues. The CDR3 sequence is CASSLAGGTVNYEQYF. In DNA form, the CDR3 reads TGCGCCAGCAGCTTGGCCGGAGGGACAGTGAACTACGAGCAGTACTTC.

Only a few counts were recorded for this clonotype. The J gene is TRBJ2-1, the V gene TRBV15; TRBD1 might be the D (6 bases). Germline V gives CDR1 LNHNV, CDR2 YYDKDF (reference sequence). The CDR3 spans 16 residues. Trimming left V 6 bases short and J 6 bases short, with 21 bases between. CDR3 protein: CATRGLIQEGGNEQFF. CDR3 DNA sequence: TGTGCCACCAGAGGTTTGATCCAGGAAGGGGGCAATGAGCAGTTCTTC.

In its sample, this clonotype was seen a few times. The rearrangement joins TRBV4-3 to TRBJ2-7; D unclear. Germline CDR1 reads LGHNA; CDR2 reads YSLEER. This CDR3 contains 13 residues. Trimming stripped 0 bases from V and 3 bases from J, with 6 bases between. As DNA, the CDR3 is TGCGCCAGCAGCCAAGATATAGTCTACGAGCAGTACTTC. As protein: CASSQDIVYEQYF.

This clonotype came up many times. This sequence joins TRBV7-2 and TRBJ2-5; 8 positions match TRBD1. In germline, CDR1 is SGHTA, CDR2 FQGNSA. V shed 1 base and J 4 bases; nucleotides not matched to a gene: 8. The CDR3 totals 16 residues. CDR3 coding DNA: TGTGCCAGCAGCTTAGTTCCAGGGGGCTTTGGAGAGACCCAGTACTTC. It is translated as CASSLVPGGFGETQYF.

This clonotype was seen more than once but under ten times. This rearrangement joins TRBV7-2 to TRBJ2-1; TRBD2 is a possible D gene (5 bases). V lost 1 base and J 9 bases, leaving 13 bases between the germline ends. In germline, CDR1 is SGHTA, CDR2 FQGNSA. The CDR3 covers 14 residues. CDR3 region: CASSLVARSGEQFF. In nucleotides, the CDR3 is TGTGCCAGCAGCTTAGTTGCCAGGAGCGGTGAGCAGTTCTTC.

This chain uses TRBV7-8 with TRBJ1-2, with D unclear. Germline-derived CDR1 and CDR2 are SGHVS and FQNEAQ. The ends were cut back, 5 bases at V and 0 bases at J, with 22 bases in the middle. The CDR3 runs to 18 residues. CDR3 protein: CASSIRLWQVQANYGYTF. Written as DNA, the CDR3 is TGTGCCAGCAGCATAAGGCTTTGGCAGGTCCAAGCTAACTATGGCTACACCTTC.

This clonotype was counted a few times. The chain has TRBV15 and TRBJ2-3; no clear D. CDR1 and CDR2 from the germline V gene are LNHNV and YYDKDF (reference sequence). CDR3 size: 14 residues. Trimming stripped 0 bases from V and 3 bases from J, with 7 bases between. CDR3 DNA: TGTGCCACCAGCAGAGATCTTTTTACAGATACGCAGTATTTT. The encoded protein is CATSRDLFTDTQYF.

This clonotype was picked up a small number of times. The V and J genes are TRBV20-1 and TRBJ1-2, with 7 bases matching TRBD1. The length of the CDR3 is 13 residues. The trim removed 5 bases at V and 6 bases at J, leaving 9 bases unmatched. The germline CDR1 and CDR2 sequences are DFQATT and SNEGSKA (reference sequence). The CDR3 reads CSAPPGRGHGYTF. CDR3 nucleotide sequence: TGCAGTGCTCCCCCCGGGAGGGGGCATGGCTACACCTTC.

The rearrangement uses TRBV13 and TRBJ2-6; the D gene could be TRBD1 or TRBD2 (6 bases each). V was trimmed by 3 bases and J by 4 bases, leaving 16 bases between them. The V gene's germline CDR1 is PRHDT and CDR2 FYEKMQ (reference sequence). This CDR3 is built from 17 residues. The CDR3: CASSFETRGRGANVLTF. CDR3 nucleotide sequence: TGTGCCAGCAGCTTTGAAACGAGGGGGAGGGGGGCCAACGTCCTGACTTTC.

V is TRBV29-1 and J is TRBJ2-5; 8 bases align to TRBD1. CDR3 length: 16 residues. Germline CDR1 and CDR2: SQVTM and ANQGSEA. The ends lost 1 base at V and 5 bases at J; junction bases unmatched: 12. The CDR3 here is CSVEANRGKDWETQYF. CDR3 DNA: TGCAGCGTTGAAGCGAACAGGGGGAAGGACTGGGAGACCCAGTACTTC.

This clonotype was picked up a small number of times. The rearrangement links TRBV27 to TRBJ2-2; weak D call: TRBD1 (6 bases). Looked up from germline, CDR1 is MNHEY and CDR2 is SMNVEV (reference sequence). The CDR3 is made up of 15 amino acids. Trimming cost V 3 bases and J 4 bases, with 12 bases left between them. CDR3: CASSFTGSGTGELFF. The CDR3 DNA is TGTGCCAGCAGTTTTACAGGGTCGGGCACCGGGGAGCTGTTTTTT.

The rearrangement links TRBV3-1 to TRBJ2-3; no clear D. V lost 1 base and J lost 0, with 8 bases in between. Germline V gives CDR1 LGHDT, CDR2 YNNKEL (reference sequence). The CDR3 totals 15 residues. CDR3 residues: CASSQGVTSTDTQYF. Here the CDR3 DNA reads TGTGCCAGCAGCCAAGGGGTTACTAGCACAGATACGCAGTATTTT.

This clonotype was seen a few times. The DNA for the CDR3 is TGCAGTGCTATCAGCGGGAATCGTTACAATGAGCAGTTCTTC. This encodes CSAISGNRYNEQFF. The V and J genes are TRBV20-1 and TRBJ2-1, with 7 bases aligning to TRBD2. V was clipped by 4 bases and J by 4 bases; unmatched bases: 7. CDR1 DFQATT and CDR2 SNEGSKA come from the germline V gene (reference sequence). This CDR3 region has 14 residues.

This clonotype was counted ten times or more. V gene TRBV12-3 or TRBV12-4 combines with J gene TRBJ2-7, with 8 nucleotides matching TRBD1. The trim removed 5 bases at V and 4 bases at J, leaving 7 bases unmatched. The CDR3 is 14 residues long. CDR3 amino acids: CASSRGQVGYEQYF. In nucleotides, the CDR3 is TGTGCCAGCAGTCGGGGACAGGTCGGGTACGAGCAGTACTTC.

The chain has TRBV5-1 and TRBJ2-1, with D possibly being TRBD2 (6 bases). Germline V gene data show CDR1 as SGHRS and CDR2 as YFSETQ. There are 15 residues in the CDR3. V lost 2 bases, J lost 4 bases, and 13 bases lay in between. CDR3 region: CASSFLGSGYNEQFF. The CDR3 DNA reads TGCGCCAGCAGCTTCCTCGGGAGTGGGTACAATGAGCAGTTCTTC.

This clonotype has a count of ten or more. This rearrangement joins TRBV28 to TRBJ2-7; D is perhaps TRBD1 (5 bases). The CDR3 is made up of 15 amino acids. From germline, CDR1 is MDHEN and CDR2 SYDVKM. Trimming removed 0 bases at V and 0 bases at J, with 9 bases between. The CDR3 loop reads CASSLWQDNSYEQYF. DNA for the CDR3: TGTGCCAGCAGTTTATGGCAGGACAACTCCTACGAGCAGTACTTC.

The sample holds a few counts of this clonotype. The chain uses TRBV28 and TRBJ2-5; tentative D call: TRBD1 (5 bases). Per germline, CDR1 MDHEN and CDR2 SYDVKM. Trimming removed 6 bases at V and 5 bases at J, with 10 bases between. The CDR3 covers 12 residues. The CDR3 DNA follows: TGTGCCAGCAGCTGGGGCCACGAGACCCAGTACTTC. Protein: CASSWGHETQYF. Looking up the rest from reference TRBV28 and TRBJ2-5 gives the full variable domain: DVKVTQSSRYLVKRTGEKVFLECVQDMDHENMFWYRQDPGLGLRLIYFSYDVKMKEKGDIPEGYSVSREKKERFSLILESASTNQTSMYLCASSWGHETQYFGPGTRLLVL.

Ten or more counts support this clonotype. The rearrangement links TRBV5-1 to TRBJ2-7; 9 nucleotides line up with TRBD1. The CDR3 runs 15 residues. The V and J ends lost 0 bases and 2 bases, in that order; junction bases with no gene match: 3. Germline CDR1 is SGHRS and CDR2 is YFSETQ. In DNA form, the CDR3 reads TGCGCCAGCAGCTTGGACAGGGGGCATACCTACGAGCAGTACTTC. Its translation is CASSLDRGHTYEQYF.

In its sample, this clonotype was seen a few times. This chain uses TRBV28 with TRBJ2-1, with no clear D. Trimming pared 5 bases from V and 0 bases from J, leaving 11 bases between. CDR1 and CDR2 from the germline V gene are MDHEN and SYDVKM. This CDR3 comprises 15 residues. The CDR3 DNA follows: TGTGCCAGCAGTGATAGTGATTACTCCTACAATGAGCAGTTCTTC. Translating it yields CASSDSDYSYNEQFF.

This clonotype was detected only a few times. V usage is TRBV10-3 and J usage is TRBJ1-6; D not resolved. CDR1 ENHRY and CDR2 SYGVKD come from the germline V gene. V was pared by 0 bases and J by 8 bases, with 14 bases between. CDR3 length: 16 amino acids. The CDR3, as DNA: TGTGCCATCAGTGAGTCGAGGCGGGCAGGAGATTCACCCCTCCACTTT. Encoded protein: CAISESRRAGDSPLHF.

This CDR3 is CSASRGRSNTGELFF. The CDR3 DNA reads as TGCAGTGCTAGTCGAGGACGGTCGAACACCGGGGAGCTGTTTTTT. V is TRBV20-1 and J is TRBJ2-2; D gene ambiguous. V lost 3 bases and J lost 0, with 11 bases in between. Germline V gives CDR1 DFQATT, CDR2 SNEGSKA (reference sequence). The length of the CDR3 is 15 residues.

This clonotype came up a few times. The chain combines TRBV4-3 with TRBJ1-6, with D maybe TRBD1 (6 bases). The CDR3 is 15 amino acids. Germline V gene lookup returns CDR1 LGHNA and CDR2 YSLEER. Trimming took off 1 base at V and 9 bases at J, with 13 bases between the two ends. The DNA for the CDR3 is TGCGCCAGCAGCCAAGTAACAGGGAGGGTTTCACCCCTCCACTTT. It encodes CASSQVTGRVSPLHF.

This clonotype appeared a few times. The gene calls are TRBV3-1 and TRBJ2-5; 7 nucleotides align to TRBD1. The germline gives CDR1 LGHDT, CDR2 YNNKEL (reference sequence). Trimming took 3 bases from V and 5 from J; bases not matched to a gene: 12. This CDR3 comprises 16 residues. CDR3 residues: CASSHRGGRARETQYF. The CDR3 bases are TGTGCCAGCAGCCATAGAGGGGGCAGGGCAAGGGAGACCCAGTACTTC.

This sequence joins TRBV4-3 and TRBJ2-6; D call uncertain. V was shortened by 0 bases and J by 0 bases, with 6 bases between the two germline ends. This CDR3 spans 16 amino acids. CDR1 and CDR2 from the germline V gene are LGHNA and YSLEER. The CDR3 region is CASSQERYSGANVLTF. CDR3 nucleotide sequence: TGCGCCAGCAGCCAAGAACGGTACTCTGGGGCCAACGTCCTGACTTTC.

This clonotype was seen many times. The V call is TRBV5-6, the J call TRBJ2-6; D not resolved. The CDR3 totals 15 residues. Deletions cut 0 bases from V and 2 bases from J, with 6 bases between. Germline CDR1 and CDR2: SGHDT and YYEEEE. CDR3 sequence reads: CASSLGVPGANVLTF. The CDR3 coding sequence is TGTGCCAGCAGCTTGGGTGTCCCTGGGGCCAACGTCCTGACTTTC.

The rearrangement joins TRBV4-3 to TRBJ2-1; 9 nucleotides agree with TRBD2. Trimming removed 0 bases from V and 9 bases from J; junction bases left unmatched: 6. This CDR3 contains 15 residues. Germline CDR1 LGHNA, CDR2 YSLEER. The CDR3 sequence: CASSQERGGLFEQFF. For the CDR3, the DNA is TGCGCCAGCAGCCAAGAGCGGGGGGGCCTTTTTGAGCAGTTCTTC.

This clonotype was recorded at least ten times. This chain connects TRBV28 to TRBJ2-3, with 8 bases fitting TRBD1. The CDR3 is made up of 14 amino acids. CDR1 and CDR2 (germline): MDHEN, SYDVKM. Trimming removed 5 bases from V and 4 bases from J; junction bases left unmatched: 5. Here the CDR3 DNA reads TGTGCCAGCAGTCCAGGGGGCGCGGCAGATACGCAGTATTTT. This encodes CASSPGGAADTQYF.